The entry below gives a single T cell receptor (beta chain) sequence along with its context. Its antigen is still unknown. A much larger clone is a single base away; this may be a read error. This specimen comes from a study of blood T cells in healthy people across ages. Study-level results: The study lacked donor CMV status, which possibly confounded expanded clonotype changes.

Then a second PCR, running about 7 to 11 cycles, was carried out with a sample-barcoded 5' primer and a J-beta primer mix. Each CDR3 protein gets one entry after TCRdb re-called the 5' RACE reads with MiXCR. The sample lists 800,000 to 950,000 distinct CDR3 sequences, 25% to 35% occurring once. The same sample was also studied in work on T cells of mothers and their children. This second study says: Sequencing got over 8.5 million TCR beta CDR3 reads from each mother and a few million from each child.

Material: blood. The TCR was taken from a woman aged 40 to 49 in good health.

The chain's CDR3 is CASSVVEGTQYF. CDR3 coding DNA: TGTGCCAGCAGCGTAGTCGAAGGTACGCAGTATTTT. The chain links TRBV9 to TRBJ2-3, with D unclear. The CDR3 has 12 amino acids. V lost 0 bases and J 8 bases, leaving 7 bases between the germline ends. Germline V gene data show CDR1 as SGDLS and CDR2 as YYNGEE.